This paragraph reports one T cell receptor (beta chain). This sample stems from a study of blood T cell repertoires in COVID-19. Across the study: Sites in the United States, Italy and Spain provided acute and convalescent COVID-19 samples. From T cells, B-cell-depleted T cells, or PBMCs came the material, which was cDNA or gDNA.

This CDR3 is 14 amino acids long. Per germline, CDR1 MNHEY and CDR2 SMNVEV (reference sequence). V was pared by 5 bases and J by 3 bases, with 8 bases between. Original analysis: Scientists estimated how many nucleated cells there were by amplifying reference gene primers. The repertoire was sequenced with immunoSEQ multiplex PCR; TCRdb's copy has only in-frame clones and lacks some. For V, J and clone size, that table is used; D and trimming come from the DNA. The sample yields some 160,000 clones, around 87% seen once. Seattle enrolled patients during active infection and tracked them longitudinally.

The chain recombines TRBV27 with TRBJ1-6; tentative D call: TRBD1 (5 bases). The TCR sequence derives from an elderly woman with COVID-19, enrolled during active disease. Sequencing input: peripheral blood. The CDR3 DNA reads as TGTGCCAGCAGTACGGGGGGCTATAATTCACCCCTCCACTTT. Translating gives CASSTGGYNSPLHF.